The present T cell receptor (beta chain) was sequenced within a study of blood T cell repertoires in COVID-19. In the study overall: Italy, Spain and the United States were the sources of the convalescent and acute COVID-19 samples. From T cells, B-cell-depleted T cells, or PBMCs came the material, which was cDNA or gDNA.

Generated by immunoSEQ multiplex PCR, the TCRdb table keeps only in-frame clones and is missing some. In the table there are roughly 62,000 clones, around four fifths of which are singletons. The sequence came from a woman at least 80 years old with active or convalescent COVID-19. What was sequenced was peripheral blood.

CDR3: CASSLTGSQPLHF. The CDR3 DNA reads as TGTGCCAGCAGTCTGACAGGGTCCCAACCCCTCCACTTT. V is TRBV12-3 or TRBV12-4 and J is TRBJ1-6; 7 positions match TRBD1. V gave up 5 bases and J gave up 12 bases; unmatched junction bases: 7. CDR3 size: 13 residues.